Below are 14 T cell receptor beta chains sequenced from a single sample in a study of T cell changes during pregnancy in multiple sclerosis. This table comes from immunoSEQ multiplex PCR, and its TCRdb copy is limited to in-frame clones, with some not included. The sample consists of around 50,000 clones, 70% to 90% of them appearing once. This specimen was peripheral blood, taken in the first trimester of pregnancy. The receptor source for this set is a female donor with multiple sclerosis, enrolled in a pregnancy study.

The chain recombines TRBV19 with TRBJ2-6, with TRBD1 matching over 8 bases. This CDR3 is built from 16 residues. Germline-derived CDR1 and CDR2 are LNHDA and SQIVND (reference sequence). The CDR3 DNA reads TGTGCGACAGGGGCCTCACCCATCTCTGGGGCCAACGTCCTGACTTTC. Its translation: CATGASPISGANVLTF.

The rearrangement uses TRBV6-6 and TRBJ2-1, with D possibly matching TRBD1 (5 bases). In germline, CDR1 is MNHNY, CDR2 SVGAGI (reference sequence). This CDR3 region has 15 residues. Trimming took 2 bases from V and 0 from J, leaving 8 bases between them. The CDR3 bases are TGTGCCAGCAGTTACCTGGGGCCCTCCTACAATGAGCAGTTCTTC. This codes for CASSYLGPSYNEQFF.

The rearrangement links TRBV7-3 to TRBJ1-6, with a possible D match to TRBD1 (5 bases). Germline CDR1 SGHTA, CDR2 FQGTGA. The CDR3 loop spans 14 amino acids. Trimming pared 5 bases from V and 9 bases from J, leaving 14 bases between. Written as DNA, the CDR3 is TGTGCCAGCAGCCCCGTGGGGGGGGGTTCACCCCTCCACTTT. This gives the protein CASSPVGGGSPLHF. The variable domain in full, completed from reference TRBV7-3 and TRBJ1-6, reads GAGVSQTPSNKVTEKGKYVELRCDPISGHTALYWYRQSLGQGPEFLIYFQGTGAADDSGLPNDRFFAVRPEGSVSTLKIQRTERGDSAVYLCASSPVGGGSPLHFGNGTRLTVT.

The chain is built from TRBV5-6 and TRBJ2-1; weak D call: TRBD2 (6 bases). CDR3 length: 16 amino acids. V was cut by 0 bases and J by 8 bases, with 18 bases left in between. The germline CDR1 and CDR2 sequences are SGHDT and YYEEEE. The DNA for the CDR3 is TGTGCCAGCAGCTTGGAAGGGTACGGGGGTAGGGATGAGCAGTTCTTC. Encoded protein: CASSLEGYGGRDEQFF.

V and J are TRBV7-8 and TRBJ1-1; maybe TRBD1 (5 bases). The V and J ends lost 5 bases and 7 bases respectively, with 14 bases between them. This CDR3 has 13 amino acids. Germline V gives CDR1 SGHVS, CDR2 FQNEAQ. The chain's CDR3 is CASSLGGAGEAFF. CDR3 sequence (DNA): TGTGCCAGCAGCCTAGGCGGGGCTGGTGAAGCTTTCTTT.

V is TRBV5-6 and J is TRBJ1-2; perhaps TRBD1 as D (5 bases). CDR3 length: 14 amino acids. V was clipped by 4 bases and J by 7 bases, with 17 bases between them. CDR1 is SGHDT, CDR2 YYEEEE, per germline. The DNA for the CDR3 is TGTGCCAGCAGCAGGGGCGGGGCCCCGGGTGGCTACACCTTC. Its translation is CASSRGGAPGGYTF.

The gene calls are TRBV5-4 and TRBJ1-2; possibly TRBD1 for D (5 bases). The germline gives CDR1 SGHNT, CDR2 YYREEE (reference sequence). Trimming stripped 5 bases from V and 8 bases from J, with 19 bases between. The CDR3 loop spans 14 amino acids. The CDR3 DNA reads as TGTGCCAGCAGTTCCAGGGATCTCCTAATGGGCTACACCTTC. This translates into CASSSRDLLMGYTF.

The chain is built from TRBV11-2 and TRBJ1-2; tentatively, D is TRBD1 (6 bases). Trimming shortened V by 6 bases and J by 6 bases, and 20 bases separated the two germline ends. Germline V lookup: CDR1 SGHAT, CDR2 FQNNGV. The length of the CDR3 is 15 residues. The CDR3 DNA reads TGTGCCAGCAGTACAACACGGGGGGCTTATAATGGCTACACCTTC. Amino acid sequence: CASSTTRGAYNGYTF.

The chain employs TRBV29-1 and TRBJ1-1; 10 nucleotides match TRBD1. The V gene's germline CDR1 is SQVTM and CDR2 ANQGSEA. With V trimmed by 7 bases and J by 2 bases, 7 bases remained unmatched. CDR3 length: 14 residues. CDR3 amino acids: CSAKGTGVNTEAFF. CDR3 sequence (DNA): TGCAGCGCCAAAGGGACAGGGGTCAACACTGAAGCTTTCTTT.

V gene TRBV4-2 combines with J gene TRBJ2-7; 7 bases agree with TRBD2. V shed 3 bases, J shed 1 base, and the junction held 3 bases outside the gene matches. CDR1 and CDR2 (germline): LGHNA, YNFKEQ. CDR3 length equals 14 residues. The CDR3 DNA is TGTGCCAGCAGCCAGGGCGGGGGTTCCTACGAGCAGTACTTC. Translation gives CASSQGGGSYEQYF.

The gene calls are TRBV5-1 and TRBJ1-6, with D unresolved. The CDR3 extends over 14 amino acids. V lost 2 bases and J 10 bases, leaving 13 bases between the germline ends. Per germline, CDR1 SGHRS and CDR2 YFSETQ. The CDR3 nucleotides are TGCGCCAGCAGCTTAGCGGGGTTTGGCTCACCCCTCCACTTT. Its translation: CASSLAGFGSPLHF.

This chain joins TRBV21-1 and TRBJ1-1. TRBV21-1 represents a pseudogene. The CDR3 runs to 13 residues. This chain's CDR3 is CASSPRSGTEAFF. In DNA, the CDR3 is TGTGCCAGCAGCCCTAGGTCGGGCACTGAAGCTTTCTTT.

The CDR3: CAISERQGLGGYTF. For the CDR3, the DNA is TGTGCCATCAGTGAGCGACAGGGGCTCGGGGGCTACACCTTC. V usage is TRBV10-3 and J usage is TRBJ1-2; 8 positions agree with TRBD1. Germline CDR1 ENHRY, CDR2 SYGVKD. The CDR3 consists of 14 residues. V shed 2 bases and J 8 bases; nucleotides not matched to a gene: 7.

The chain recombines TRBV30 with TRBJ2-3, with 12 bases that match TRBD2. V lost 2 bases, J lost 2 bases, and 2 bases stayed unmatched. The CDR3 length is 15 residues. Germline assignment: CDR1 GTSNPN and CDR2 SVGIG (reference sequence). The CDR3 region has the DNA TGTGCCTGGAGTCTAGCGGGGGGGCACACAGATACGCAGTATTTT. It encodes CAWSLAGGHTDTQYF. The whole variable domain, remainder taken from reference TRBV30 and TRBJ2-3, is SQTIHQWPATLVQPVGSPLSLECTVEGTSNPNLYWYRQAAGRGLQLLFYSVGIGQISSEVPQNLSASRPQDRQFILSSKKLLLSDSGFYLCAWSLAGGHTDTQYFGPGTRLTVL.